A selection of T cell receptor beta chains follows, all from one sample in a study of control samples from healthy donors and cancer patients. Repertoires were generated with immunoSEQ multiplex PCR, while TCRdb's copy carries only in-frame clones and drops some. The sample consists of some 120,000 clones, over 85% of them appearing once. Specimen: blood. Receptors originate from a man aged 25 to 40 in good health. Each CDR3 is given with its conserved first and last residue. A D gene is named only where the DNA matches it firmly. The size of a clone is reported for some rows only, either as once, few or many, or as a class for expanded clones.

. | TRBJ2-5 | TRBV28 | TRBD2 | TGTGCCACCTACGGGGGGTACCAAGAGACCCAGTACTTC | CATYGGYQETQYF
. | TRBJ1-4 | TRBV5-1 | TRBD1 | TGCGCCAGCAGCTTGGAGGCGAGGACAGGAGAAAAACTGTTTTTT | CASSLEARTGEKLFF
. | TRBJ2-7 | TRBV4-3 | TRBD1 | TGCGCCAGCAGCCAAGATAGGGGGCCCTACGAGCAGTACTTC | CASSQDRGPYEQYF
. | TRBJ2-7 | TRBV9 | . | TGTGCCAGCAGCGGGGGACGGTCCTACGAGCAGTACTTC | CASSGGRSYEQYF
. | TRBJ2-5 | TRBV21-1 | . | TGTGCCAGCAGCAGGAAGGGTATGCGAGAGACCCAGTACTTC | CASSRKGMRETQYF
once | TRBJ1-1 | TRBV19 | . | TGTGCCAGTAGTATTAAGATGAACACTGAAGCTTTCTTT | CASSIKMNTEAFF
. | TRBJ1-2 | TRBV19 | . | TGTGCCAGTAGTATTAACAGGAACTATGGCTACACCTTC | CASSINRNYGYTF
. | TRBJ2-1 | TRBV27 | TRBD2 | TGTGCCAGCAGTTATCCGGGGGCTAGCGGGGGGACTATAGGAAATGAGCAGTTCTTC | CASSYPGASGGTIGNEQFF
. | TRBJ1-1 | TRBV6-5 | . | TGTGCCAGCAGCCGGGGGGCGAACACTGAAGCTTTCTTT | CASSRGANTEAFF
once | TRBJ1-3 | TRBV2 | . | TGTGCCAGCGGATCTAAACTGGCGTCTGGAAACACCATATATTTT | CASGSKLASGNTIYF
. | TRBJ2-1 | TRBV4-1 | TRBD1 | TGCGCCAGCAGCCAAACCGGGACAGGGGACTACAATGAGCAGTTCTTC | CASSQTGTGDYNEQFF
. | TRBJ2-1 | TRBV29-1 | TRBD2 | TGCAGCGTTGAGGTAAAGCGGGGACTCTCCTACAATGAGCAGTTCTTC | CSVEVKRGLSYNEQFF
. | TRBJ1-2 | TRBV6-5 | . | TGTGCCAGTTGGGGGAAGGGGCGGAACTATGGCTACACCTTC | CASWGKGRNYGYTF
. | TRBJ1-2 | TRBV12-3/TRBV12-4 | . | TGTGCCAGCAGTTTATATGGCTACACCTTC | CASSLYGYTF
. | TRBJ1-5 | TRBV3-1/TRBV3-2 | . | TGTGCCAGCAGCCAAGGGTCACAGCCCCAGCATTTT | CASSQGSQPQHF
. | TRBJ2-5 | TRBV18 | . | TGTGCCAGCTCTCCGGGGGAGACCCAGTACTTC | CASSPGETQYF
. | TRBJ1-1 | TRBV11-2 | TRBD1 | TGTGCCAGCAGACCCGGTGGACAGGGAAGGAGCACTGAAGCTTTCTTT | CASRPGGQGRSTEAFF
. | TRBJ1-2 | TRBV9 | TRBD1 | TGTGCCAGCAGGACACAGGGGGCTGGGTATGGCTACACCTTC | CASRTQGAGYGYTF
. | TRBJ1-6 | TRBV27 | . | TGTGCCAGCTCCGGGGGAAGGGATTATAATTCACCCCTCCACTTT | CASSGGRDYNSPLHF
once | TRBJ2-5 | TRBV7-9 | . | TGTGCCAGCAGCTACTCCCCACAAAGAATCCAAGAGACCCAGTACTTC | CASSYSPQRIQETQYF
. | TRBJ2-3 | TRBV12-3/TRBV12-4 | . | TGTGCCAGCAGTTTATTAGGATCAGATACGCAGTATTTT | CASSLLGSDTQYF
. | TRBJ2-2 | TRBV19 | . | TGTGCCAGTAGTACTCTCGACAGGGAGGGCGGGGAGCTGTTTTTT | CASSTLDREGGELFF